Below are 30 T cell receptor beta chains sequenced from a single sample in a study of beta chain features in type 1 diabetes. Reverse transcribing all isolated RNA meant expressed TCRB transcripts were sequenced. TCRdb keeps only in-frame clones here, not all; method: immunoSEQ multiplex PCR. This table holds under 90,000 clones, under 35% found once. Sequencing was performed on stem cell memory CD4+ T cells from blood. Source of these receptors: a woman aged 18-30 years in good health.

This clone was counted a few times. V is TRBV5-1 and J is TRBJ1-2, with D possibly TRBD1 on 6 matching bases. CDR3 size: 14 residues. The V and J ends lost 3 bases and 5 bases respectively, with 14 bases between them. CDR1 and CDR2 from the germline V gene are SGHRS and YFSETQ. CDR3 sequence reads: CASSSGTPTYGYTF. In DNA, the CDR3 is TGCGCCAGCAGCTCCGGGACACCGACTTATGGCTACACCTTC.

This chain joins TRBV10-3 and TRBJ1-1; tentative D call: TRBD1 (5 bases). Per germline, CDR1 ENHRY and CDR2 SYGVKD. The CDR3 spans 14 residues. Trimming shortened V by 1 base and J by 4 bases, and 10 bases separated the two germline ends. DNA for the CDR3: TGTGCCATCAGTGAGTACCCGGGGGGCACTGAAGCTTTCTTT. Protein product: CAISEYPGGTEAFF.

This clone occurred a few times. The chain uses TRBV4-1 and TRBJ1-5; TRBD1 aligns across 9 bases. Germline-derived CDR1 and CDR2 are MGHRA and YSYEKL. The CDR3 totals 15 residues. V dropped 3 bases and J dropped 5; count of bases not matched to a gene: 5. CDR3 sequence reads: CASSHRTGDYQPQHF. The CDR3 bases are TGCGCCAGCAGCCACCGGACAGGGGATTATCAGCCCCAGCATTTT.

This clone was seen only a few times. Here the CDR3 reads CASSPGLVTDTQYF. CDR3 sequence (DNA): TGTGCCAGCAGTCCTGGACTAGTCACAGATACGCAGTATTTT. The V call is TRBV9, the J call TRBJ2-3; 7 bases map to TRBD2. Germline V gives CDR1 SGDLS, CDR2 YYNGEE. The CDR3 loop spans 14 amino acids. Losses at the gene ends were 5 bases for V and 2 bases for J; bases not matched to a gene: 5.

This clone was found a few times. This chain uses TRBV7-2 with TRBJ2-1; D may be TRBD2 (6 bases). Per germline, CDR1 SGHTA and CDR2 FQGNSA. This CDR3 has 13 residues. With 3 bases removed from V and 10 bases from J, the gap between germline ends came to 13 bases. The CDR3 loop reads CASSFIGRGEQFF. CDR3 bases: TGTGCCAGCAGCTTCATCGGGCGGGGAGAGCAGTTCTTC.

This clone occurred a few times. The chain recombines TRBV7-2 with TRBJ1-3, with D possibly TRBD1 on 5 matching bases. This CDR3 contains 15 residues. Trimming stripped 2 bases from V and 4 bases from J, with 12 bases between. Germline assignment: CDR1 SGHTA and CDR2 FQGNSA. The CDR3: CASSLWQGPGNTIYF. CDR3 nucleotides: TGTGCCAGCAGCTTATGGCAGGGTCCCGGAAACACCATATATTTT.

This chain uses TRBV12-5 with TRBJ1-5; 7 bases are shared with TRBD1. The CDR3 spans 15 residues. The V gene end was trimmed by 7 bases and the J gene end by 2 bases; junction bases not matched to a gene: 8. Germline V gives CDR1 LGHNT, CDR2 FRNRAP. The CDR3 loop is CASAPGQVRNQPQHF. CDR3 coding DNA: TGTGCTAGTGCCCCCGGACAGGTACGCAATCAGCCCCAGCATTTT. Complete variable domain (other parts from reference TRBV12-5 and TRBJ1-5): DARVTQTPRHKVTEMGQEVTMRCQPILGHNTVFWYRQTMMQGLELLAYFRNRAPLDDSGMPKDRFSAEMPDATLATLKIQPSEPRDSAVYFCASAPGQVRNQPQHFGDGTRLSIL.

This clone showed up just a few times. The CDR3 sequence: CASSPRQGGQPQHF. For the CDR3, the DNA is TGTGCCAGCTCCCCGAGGCAGGGCGGACAGCCCCAGCATTTT. The rearrangement links TRBV11-2 to TRBJ1-5, with D possibly TRBD1 on 5 matching bases. The germline V gene encodes CDR1 SGHAT and CDR2 FQNNGV. The CDR3 loop spans 14 amino acids. Trimming took off 8 bases at V and 7 bases at J, with 18 bases between the two ends.

The chain couples TRBV11-1 to TRBJ2-5; TRBD2 matches 7 bases. Germline trimming cut 3 bases from V and 1 base from J; bases unmatched to any gene: 5. Germline loops: CDR1 SGHAT, CDR2 FQDESV (reference sequence). This CDR3 is built from 15 residues. The CDR3 DNA is TGTGCCAGCAGCTTCCAGCGGGGCTTCCAAGAGACCCAGTACTTC. This encodes CASSFQRGFQETQYF.

The gene calls are TRBV19 and TRBJ2-7; D might be TRBD2 (5 bases). The ends were cut back, 8 bases at V and 5 bases at J, with 13 bases in the middle. This CDR3 region has 12 residues. Germline V lookup: CDR1 LNHDA, CDR2 SQIVND (reference sequence). CDR3 amino acids: CASEGEGHEQYF. CDR3 DNA: TGTGCCAGTGAAGGAGAGGGCCACGAGCAGTACTTC.

This clone was seen only a few times. CDR3 residues: CASKRDRVDRYTF. CDR3 bases: TGTGCCAGTAAACGGGACAGGGTTGATCGCTACACCTTC. The chain uses TRBV6-5 and TRBJ1-2; 9 positions match TRBD1. Losses at the gene ends were 9 bases for V and 9 bases for J; bases not matched to a gene: 11. The germline V gene has CDR1 MNHEY and CDR2 SVGAGI. The CDR3 runs to 13 residues.

V is TRBV19 and J is TRBJ2-2, with D perhaps TRBD1 (5 bases). CDR1 LNHDA and CDR2 SQIVND come from the germline V gene (reference sequence). CDR3 length equals 16 residues. V was cut by 4 bases and J by 0 bases, with 12 bases left in between. The CDR3 DNA follows: TGTGCCAGTAGTAGGGTCCGGACAACGAACACCGGGGAGCTGTTTTTT. Its translation is CASSRVRTTNTGELFF.

The chain links TRBV5-4 to TRBJ2-5, with 13 bases aligning to TRBD2. CDR1 and CDR2 (germline): SGHNT, YYREEE (reference sequence). Unmatched junction bases numbered 8, after V lost 5 bases and J lost 4 bases. The length of the CDR3 is 16 residues. The CDR3 loop reads CASSSGLAGPGETQYF. CDR3 sequence (DNA): TGTGCCAGCAGTTCGGGACTAGCGGGGCCGGGAGAGACCCAGTACTTC.

The chain is built from TRBV30 and TRBJ2-3; D may be TRBD2 (5 bases). The V end was cut by 4 bases, the J end by 4 bases, with 6 bases between. The germline V gene has CDR1 GTSNPN and CDR2 SVGIG (reference sequence). The CDR3 is 11 residues long. The DNA of the CDR3 is TGTGCCTGGACGGAGGCAGATACGCAGTATTTT. Its protein product is CAWTEADTQYF.

The CDR3 sequence: CASSIRNTEAFF. Here the CDR3 DNA reads TGTGCCAGTAGTATCCGGAACACTGAAGCTTTCTTT. The V and J genes are TRBV19 and TRBJ1-1, with D unresolved. Trimming took 3 bases from V and 1 from J, leaving 3 bases between them. CDR3 length: 12 residues. The germline CDR1 and CDR2 sequences are LNHDA and SQIVND (reference sequence).

The chain uses TRBV6-1 and TRBJ1-2; D possibly corresponds to TRBD1 (6 bases). V lost 3 bases, J lost 8 bases, and 19 bases lay in between. Germline values: CDR1 MNHNS, CDR2 SASEGT. This CDR3 has 15 amino acids. CDR3 loop: CASSDRLTGGEGYTF. The CDR3 DNA sequence: TGTGCCAGCAGTGATCGGTTGACAGGAGGAGAGGGCTACACCTTC.

The chain recombines TRBV9 with TRBJ2-6; TRBD2 might be the D (6 bases). CDR3 length equals 15 residues. Germline V gives CDR1 SGDLS, CDR2 YYNGEE. Trimming left V 4 bases short and J 0 bases short, with 8 bases between. DNA for the CDR3: TGTGCCAGCAGCACTAGCCTCTCTGGGGCCAACGTCCTGACTTTC. Residues: CASSTSLSGANVLTF.

The chain is built from TRBV21-1 and TRBJ2-4; the table's TRBD1 call for D was not verified on the DNA. TRBV21-1 is noted as a pseudogene. The CDR3 length is 17 residues. The CDR3 region is CASSNLRGTGAKNIQYF. The CDR3 DNA is TGTGCCAGCAGCAACCTTCGAGGGACAGGGGCCAAAAACATTCAGTACTTC.

This clone was detected only a few times. This rearrangement joins TRBV14 to TRBJ1-2; D is perhaps TRBD1 (6 bases). The CDR3 contains 17 residues. Trimming pared 1 base from V and 2 bases from J, leaving 17 bases between. Germline assignment: CDR1 SGHDN and CDR2 FVKESK. The CDR3, as DNA: TGTGCCAGCAGCCAAGTTGCGTTACGGGGGGCGAACTATGGCTACACCTTC. Amino acids: CASSQVALRGANYGYTF.

This clone was counted a few times. CDR3 sequence (DNA): TGTGCCAGCAGTCCAATCCCTCCGAGGGCGGGGGGACCCCAAGAGACCCAGTACTTC. This gives the protein CASSPIPPRAGGPQETQYF. The chain uses TRBV27 and TRBJ2-5; 8 bases map to TRBD2. The CDR3 runs 19 residues. Germline lookup yields CDR1 MNHEY and CDR2 SMNVEV (reference sequence). V gave up 5 bases and J gave up 1 base; unmatched junction bases: 18.

With respect to this clone: At one end the junction does not follow the germline gene, possibly because of a read error. The chain joins TRBV7-7 to TRBJ2-5; TRBD2 is a possible D gene (5 bases). The CDR3 is 15 residues long. CDR1 and CDR2 (germline): SSHAT, FNYEAQ (reference sequence). The CDR3 is CASSSGWEIQETQYF. DNA for the CDR3: TGTGCTAGCAGCTCGGGATGGGAAATACAAGAGACCCAGTACTTC. Supplemented by reference TRBV7-7 and TRBJ2-5, the full variable domain reads GAGVSQSPRYKVTKRGQDVTLRCDPISSHATLYWYQQALGQGPEFLTYFNYEAQPDKSGLPSDRFSAERPEGSISTLTIQRTEQRDSAMYRCASSSGWEIQETQYFGPGTRLLVL.

This clone appeared a few times. The rearrangement joins TRBV9 to TRBJ2-7, with TRBD2 matching over 11 bases. This CDR3 has 18 residues. V was pared by 3 bases and J by 0 bases, with 11 bases of the junction left unmatched. The V gene's germline CDR1 is SGDLS and CDR2 YYNGEE. CDR3 coding DNA: TGTGCCAGCAGCGCGGGGGGTAGCGGGGGGGTTTTCTCCTACGAGCAGTACTTC. Protein product: CASSAGGSGGVFSYEQYF. Full variable domain (remainder filled in from reference TRBV9 and TRBJ2-7): DSGVTQTPKHLITATGQRVTLRCSPRSGDLSVYWYQQSLDQGLQFLIQYYNGEERAKGNILERFSAQQFPDLHSELNLSSLELGDSALYFCASSAGGSGGVFSYEQYFGPGTRLTVT.

This clone was seen a few times. The V and J genes are TRBV7-9 and TRBJ1-5; TRBD1 is a possible D gene (5 bases). V lost 3 bases to trimming and J lost 3 bases, with 15 bases between them. The CDR3 has 16 amino acids. Germline V gene lookup returns CDR1 SEHNR and CDR2 FQNEAQ (reference sequence). The CDR3 region has the DNA TGTGCCAGCAGCTTGTTCAAAGACAGCCCCAATCAGCCCCAGCATTTT. It specifies CASSLFKDSPNQPQHF.

This sequence joins TRBV6-1 and TRBJ1-2, with D tentatively TRBD1 (6 bases). The CDR3 length is 12 residues. Trimming pared 5 bases from V and 4 bases from J, leaving 8 bases between. Germline CDR1 MNHNS, CDR2 SASEGT. The CDR3 here is CASSWTAYGYTF. The CDR3 DNA reads as TGTGCCAGCAGTTGGACAGCCTATGGCTACACCTTC.

This sequence joins TRBV18 and TRBJ2-1; 10 bases agree with TRBD1. CDR3 length equals 14 residues. Germline V gene data show CDR1 as KGHSH and CDR2 as LQKENI. V lost 8 bases and J lost 2; bases outside the gene matches: 3. CDR3 protein: CASKGTGAYNEQFF. The CDR3 DNA follows: TGTGCCAGCAAAGGGACAGGGGCCTACAATGAGCAGTTCTTC. The full variable domain, its missing parts supplied by reference TRBV18 and TRBJ2-1, is NAGVMQNPRHLVRRRGQEARLRCSPMKGHSHVYWYRQLPEEGLKFMVYLQKENIIDESGMPKERFSAEFPKEGPSILRIQQVVRGDSAAYFCASKGTGAYNEQFFGPGTRLTVL.

This sequence joins TRBV18 and TRBJ2-5; no definite D call. Germline V gene lookup returns CDR1 KGHSH and CDR2 LQKENI. V was cut by 0 bases and J by 5 bases, with 10 bases left in between. The CDR3 covers 14 residues. The CDR3 region is CASSPPMASETQYF. In DNA form, the CDR3 reads TGTGCCAGCTCACCACCTATGGCATCGGAGACCCAGTACTTC.

The table lists this clone with a few counts. The chain recombines TRBV6-5 with TRBJ1-1; the D gene is possibly TRBD1 (6 bases). Germline CDR1 MNHEY, CDR2 SVGAGI. The germline V and J ends were trimmed by 6 bases and 8 bases, with 16 bases remaining between them. This CDR3 region has 13 residues. In DNA, the CDR3 is TGTGCCAGCAGAACAGGACAGCCCAAAGAAGCTTTCTTT. Its translation is CASRTGQPKEAFF.

This rearrangement joins TRBV9 to TRBJ1-1; no clear D gene. This CDR3 has 13 amino acids. Germline loops: CDR1 SGDLS, CDR2 YYNGEE. V was shortened by 4 bases and J by 0 bases, with 7 bases between the two germline ends. CDR3 protein: CASSLDMNTEAFF. The CDR3 DNA sequence: TGTGCCAGCAGCCTAGATATGAACACTGAAGCTTTCTTT.

This clone came up a few times. The V call is TRBV13, the J call TRBJ2-3; D perhaps matches TRBD2 (6 bases). This CDR3 comprises 14 residues. Germline lookup yields CDR1 PRHDT and CDR2 FYEKMQ (reference sequence). The V end was cut by 1 base, the J end by 2 bases, with 7 bases between. The CDR3 region is CASSLVGLTDTQYF. CDR3 DNA sequence: TGTGCCAGCAGCTTAGTGGGACTCACAGATACGCAGTATTTT. The variable domain in full, with the rest retrieved from reference TRBV13 and TRBJ2-3, is AAGVIQSPRHLIKEKRETATLKCYPIPRHDTVYWYQQGPGQDPQFLISFYEKMQSDKGSIPDRFSAQQFSDYHSELNMSSLELGDSALYFCASSLVGLTDTQYFGPGTRLTVL.

The chain employs TRBV9 and TRBJ2-7, with 12 bases fitting TRBD2. The V gene end was trimmed by 4 bases and the J gene end by 4 bases; junction bases not matched to a gene: 6. There are 15 residues in the CDR3. Germline V lookup: CDR1 SGDLS, CDR2 YYNGEE. This chain's CDR3 is CASSYGTSGYYEQYF. DNA for the CDR3: TGTGCCAGCAGCTACGGGACTAGCGGGTATTACGAGCAGTACTTC.